Listed below are T cell receptor beta chains from one sample, sequenced in a study of T cell responses to AZD1222 COVID-19 vaccine. TCRdb's table, derived via immunoSEQ multiplex PCR, lists solely in-frame clones and lacks some. The sample yields some 150,000 clones, 65% to 90% seen once. The starting material was peripheral blood, obtained 28 days after the second dose of the MenACWY control vaccine. The origin of the receptors is an adult who received the MenACWY meningococcal vaccine as a control. Both conserved end residues are part of each CDR3. Each record gives: clone size, D gene, J gene, V gene, CDR3 protein, CDR3 DNA. A D gene is named only where the DNA matches it firmly. Clone size is stated in some rows and not others, as once, few, many or a class when expanded.

. | . | TRBJ2-3 | TRBV7-9 | CASSLGWTDRSTDTQYF | TGTGCCAGCAGCTTAGGATGGACAGACAGGAGCACAGATACGCAGTATTTT
. | TRBD2 | TRBJ2-3 | TRBV3-1/TRBV3-2 | CASSRRGLAVRSTDTQYF | TGTGCCAGCAGCCGCCGGGGACTAGCGGTAAGAAGCACAGATACGCAGTATTTT
medium-sized | TRBD1 | TRBJ1-1 | TRBV12-3/TRBV12-4 | CASSSQGGTEAFF | TGTGCCAGCAGCTCACAGGGGGGTACTGAAGCTTTCTTT
. | . | TRBJ1-5 | TRBV19 | CASTDGVPQPQHF | TGTGCCAGTACCGATGGGGTCCCCCAGCCCCAGCATTTT
few | . | TRBJ1-2 | TRBV28 | CASSLFGQFRNYGYTF | TGTGCCAGCAGTCTCTTTGGGCAGTTCAGGAACTATGGCTACACCTTC
. | . | TRBJ2-3 | TRBV7-8 | CASSAVGRGKTTDTQYF | TGTGCCAGCAGCGCAGTGGGCCGCGGAAAGACCACAGATACGCAGTATTTT
. | TRBD2 | TRBJ2-6 | TRBV11-1 | CATSRPGGTGANVLTF | TGTGCCACCTCCCGCCCGGGGGGAACAGGGGCCAACGTCCTGACTTTC
few | . | TRBJ2-7 | TRBV7-2 | CASSLQGGALSYEQYF | TGTGCCAGCAGCTTACAGGGCGGGGCTCTCTCCTACGAGCAGTACTTC
. | . | TRBJ1-2 | TRBV6-5 | CASSYSAAVENYGYTF | TGTGCCAGCAGTTACTCGGCGGCAGTAGAGAACTATGGCTACACCTTC
few | . | TRBJ2-5 | TRBV18 | CASSPPTLQVYQETQYF | TGTGCCAGCTCACCCCCTACCCTTCAAGTTTACCAAGAGACCCAGTACTTC
. | . | TRBJ2-7 | TRBV11-2 | CASSSSFVASRFSYEQYF | TGTGCCAGCAGCTCCTCCTTCGTGGCTTCGCGGTTCTCCTACGAGCAGTACTTC
. | . | TRBJ2-3 | TRBV19 | CASSLPRVDGTDTQYF | TGTGCCAGTAGTCTCCCCCGGGTCGACGGCACAGATACGCAGTATTTT
. | TRBD2 | TRBJ2-7 | TRBV3-1/TRBV3-2 | CASSPFSTSGNYEQYF | TGTGCCAGCAGTCCTTTTTCAACTAGCGGAAACTACGAGCAGTACTTC
. | . | TRBJ1-1 | TRBV5-1 | CASEGGGSAEAFF | TGCGCCAGCGAGGGAGGGGGTAGCGCTGAAGCTTTCTTT
. | TRBD1 | TRBJ1-1 | TRBV18 | CASSPRDRQQMNTEAFF | TGTGCCAGCTCACCGAGGGACAGGCAGCAGATGAACACTGAAGCTTTCTTT
. | . | TRBJ2-1 | TRBV29-1 | CSVFIYNEQFF | TGCAGCGTTTTTATCTACAATGAGCAGTTCTTC
. | . | TRBJ2-1 | TRBV27 | CASCPGTRYNEQFF | TGTGCCAGCTGCCCCGGGACGCGCTACAATGAGCAGTTCTTC
. | TRBD1 | TRBJ1-3 | TRBV3-1/TRBV3-2 | CASSQVPGGGGNTIYF | TGTGCCAGCAGCCAAGTCCCAGGGGGTGGGGGAAACACCATATATTTT
. | TRBD1 | TRBJ1-2 | TRBV10-3 | CAISEDREANYGYTF | TGTGCCATCAGCGAGGACAGGGAAGCTAACTATGGCTACACCTTC
. | . | TRBJ1-2 | TRBV5-1 | CASRGDIGYGYTF | TGCGCCAGCAGGGGCGACATAGGGTATGGCTACACCTTC
. | TRBD1 | TRBJ2-1 | TRBV19 | CASSPGQNSYNEQFF | TGTGCCAGTAGTCCGGGACAGAACTCCTACAATGAGCAGTTCTTC
. | . | TRBJ1-4 | TRBV5-1 | CASRKTALNEKLFF | TGCGCCAGCAGAAAGACAGCTTTAAATGAAAAACTGTTTTTT
. | . | TRBJ1-6 | TRBV6-2/TRBV6-3 | CASSYVTGGDSPLHF | TGTGCCAGCAGTTACGTGACAGGAGGGGATTCACCCCTCCACTTT
. | TRBD1 | TRBJ2-4 | TRBV30 | CAWSGDRGKNIQYF | TGTGCCTGGAGTGGGGACAGGGGCAAAAACATTCAGTACTTC
. | . | TRBJ1-3 | TRBV7-2 | CASSLGGSGNTIYF | TGTGCCAGCAGCTTAGGTGGCTCTGGAAACACCATATATTTT
. | . | TRBJ1-1 | TRBV24-1 | CATSDPNRLQAFF | TGTGCCACCAGTGATCCTAACAGGTTACAAGCTTTCTTT
. | . | TRBJ1-3 | TRBV2 | CASSDRRSGNTIYF | TGTGCCAGCAGTGACAGGCGCTCTGGAAACACCATATATTTT
. | . | TRBJ2-7 | TRBV29-1 | CSVVGGTAVYEQYF | TGCAGCGTTGTGGGGGGGACAGCAGTCTACGAGCAGTACTTC
. | . | TRBJ1-1 | TRBV7-2 | CASSYGTANTEAFF | TGTGCCAGCAGCTACGGGACGGCGAACACTGAAGCTTTCTTT
. | TRBD2 | TRBJ2-2 | TRBV24-1 | CATSPPMGAGLAGGYGELFF | TGTGCCACCAGCCCCCCCATGGGGGCTGGGCTAGCGGGAGGTTACGGGGAGCTGTTTTTT
. | TRBD1 | TRBJ2-2 | TRBV11-3 | CASSSPELDRATGELFF | TGTGCCAGCAGCTCCCCGGAACTTGACAGGGCCACCGGGGAGCTGTTTTTT